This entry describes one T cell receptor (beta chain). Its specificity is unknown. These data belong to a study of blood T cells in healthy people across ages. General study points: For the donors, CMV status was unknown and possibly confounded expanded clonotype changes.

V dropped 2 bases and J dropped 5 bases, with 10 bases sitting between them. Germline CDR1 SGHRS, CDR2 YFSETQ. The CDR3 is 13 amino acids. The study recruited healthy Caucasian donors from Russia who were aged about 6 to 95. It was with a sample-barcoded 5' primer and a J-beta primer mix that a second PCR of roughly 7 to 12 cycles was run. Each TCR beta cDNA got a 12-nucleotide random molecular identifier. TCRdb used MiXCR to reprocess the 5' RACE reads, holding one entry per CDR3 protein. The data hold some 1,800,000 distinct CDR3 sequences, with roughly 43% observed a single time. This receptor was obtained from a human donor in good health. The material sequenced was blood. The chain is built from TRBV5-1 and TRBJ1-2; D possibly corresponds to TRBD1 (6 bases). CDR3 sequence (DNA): TGCGCCAGCAGCTTTATTCAGGGGTATGGCTACACCTTC. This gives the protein CASSFIQGYGYTF.